This TCR beta chain was obtained from a study of blood T cells in healthy people across ages. In the study overall: Through template switching, about one barcoded beta molecule was captured per two T cells, as measured in model experiments.

The use of a sample-barcoded 5' primer and a J-beta primer mix characterized a second PCR of roughly 6 to 11 cycles. Each cDNA molecule was tagged by a template-switch adaptor with 12 random nucleotides. TCRdb analysed the 5' RACE reads with MiXCR anew, one entry per CDR3 protein. The table records approximately 800,000 distinct CDR3 sequences, roughly three fifths of them present only once. The CDR3 loop spans 15 amino acids. Trimming removed 4 bases from V and 0 bases from J; junction bases left unmatched: 4. Germline V lookup: CDR1 MGHDK, CDR2 SYGVNS. Every donor gave 8 to 10 milliliters of peripheral blood. Study-wide points: Considered underestimates were the diversity estimates obtained from one million T cells.

This clonotype was detected only a few times. The antigen remains unidentified. Sequenced: blood. The source of this sequence is a man aged 35 to 55 in good health. The chain has TRBV25-1 and TRBJ2-3; TRBD1 matches 7 bases. The CDR3 region is CASSAYRGSTDTQYF. The DNA of the CDR3 is TGTGCCAGCAGTGCCTACAGGGGTAGCACAGATACGCAGTATTTT.